These 17 T cell receptor beta chains share one sample of origin, sequenced in a study of T-cell memory formation after mild COVID-19. A single record per CDR3 protein comes from TCRdb applying MiXCR to the 5' RACE reads. The table includes about 440,000 distinct CDR3 sequences, approximately 20% detected once. Sequencing used PBMCs or a T cell subset sorted from them (not recorded which). Receptor source: an adult woman who had mild COVID-19 (a few samples of this study predate the infection). Cell type and time point are not known.

The J gene is TRBJ2-7, the V gene TRBV9; TRBD2 matches at 10 bases. Looked up from germline, CDR1 is SGDLS and CDR2 is YYNGEE. Trimming at V came to 0 bases and at J to 3 bases, leaving 6 bases not matched to a gene. The CDR3 sequence is 16 residues long. CDR3: CASSVASAGGNYEQYF. The CDR3 DNA is TGTGCCAGCAGCGTAGCTTCAGCGGGGGGGAACTACGAGCAGTACTTC.

This clonotype was recorded a few times. The J gene is TRBJ1-1, the V gene TRBV7-9; the D gene is possibly TRBD1 (5 bases). Germline V CDR1 and CDR2: SEHNR, FQNEAQ (reference sequence). The CDR3 sequence is 15 residues long. The ends were cut back, 5 bases at V and 1 base at J, with 14 bases in the middle. The CDR3 protein is CASSGWGRRNTEAFF. CDR3 nucleotide sequence: TGTGCCAGCAGCGGGTGGGGCAGGAGGAACACTGAAGCTTTCTTT.

There are a few counts of this clonotype. The V and J genes are TRBV6-1 and TRBJ1-5; D is ambiguous. Trimming took off 5 bases at V and 3 bases at J, with 11 bases between the two ends. The CDR3 consists of 14 residues. Germline V gene sequence: CDR1 MNHNS, CDR2 SASEGT. CDR3 in amino acids: CASSPTELNQPQHF. In nucleotides, the CDR3 is TGTGCCAGCAGTCCCACAGAGCTCAATCAGCCCCAGCATTTT.

This clonotype appeared a single time. The rearrangement joins TRBV19 to TRBJ2-3, with no clear D. V gave up 3 bases and J gave up 3 bases, with 10 bases separating them. The CDR3 length is 14 residues. Germline CDR1 reads LNHDA; CDR2 reads SQIVND (reference sequence). The CDR3 DNA sequence: TGTGCCAGTAGTATCCTAGGAAATACAGATACGCAGTATTTT. This translates into CASSILGNTDTQYF.

The rearrangement links TRBV4-1 to TRBJ1-4; D unclear. The CDR3 is 16 amino acids. Germline CDR1 and CDR2: MGHRA and YSYEKL. Trimming removed 0 bases from V and 4 bases from J, with 12 bases in between. The CDR3, as DNA: TGCGCCAGCAGCCAAGATTGGAGCGGAGTTAATGAAAAACTGTTTTTT. It is translated as CASSQDWSGVNEKLFF.

The chain is built from TRBV6-2 or TRBV6-3 and TRBJ2-5; TRBD2 is a possible D gene (6 bases). Germline V gene data show CDR1 as MNHEY and CDR2 as SVGEGT. V gave up 6 bases and J gave up 1 base, with 18 bases separating them. The CDR3 totals 16 residues. This CDR3 is CASSHAGGEVQETQYF. CDR3 sequence (DNA): TGTGCCAGCAGCCACGCTGGAGGGGAAGTCCAAGAGACCCAGTACTTC.

This clonotype was picked up a small number of times. The chain is built from TRBV9 and TRBJ2-1, with D possibly being TRBD2 (5 bases). V was shortened by 2 bases and J by 4 bases, with 7 bases between the two germline ends. Per the germline V gene, CDR1 is SGDLS and CDR2 is YYNGEE. CDR3 length: 13 residues. The CDR3 DNA is TGTGCCAGCAGCGTCACGGGGTACAATGAGCAGTTCTTC. It encodes CASSVTGYNEQFF.

This clonotype was found a few times. The chain recombines TRBV28 with TRBJ2-1; a weak D match, TRBD1 (5 bases). Germline CDR1 reads MDHEN; CDR2 reads SYDVKM. The CDR3 spans 12 residues. V lost 6 bases and J lost 8, with 11 bases in between. CDR3 sequence: CASRVREYEQFF. The CDR3 coding sequence is TGTGCCAGCAGGGTCAGGGAATATGAGCAGTTCTTC.

This clonotype occurred a few times. This sequence joins TRBV9 and TRBJ2-7; D is ambiguous. Germline V lookup: CDR1 SGDLS, CDR2 YYNGEE. The V gene lost 5 bases and the J gene lost 12 bases, with 15 bases spanning the gap. This CDR3 is 11 amino acids long. The CDR3 DNA reads as TGTGCCAGCAGGAACTATCGTCCGGGGTACTTC. The encoded protein is CASRNYRPGYF.

The V and J genes are TRBV24-1 and TRBJ2-5; possible D gene TRBD1, 5 bases. Germline V CDR1 and CDR2: KGHDR, SFDVKD. The CDR3 length is 14 residues. The V end lost 3 bases, the J end lost 5 bases, and 12 bases lay between the germline ends. The CDR3 protein is CATSDPRGSETQYF. The CDR3 region has the DNA TGTGCCACCAGTGATCCTAGGGGCTCGGAGACCCAGTACTTC.

V and J are TRBV7-9 and TRBJ2-3, with 11 bases identical to TRBD2. With V trimmed by 1 base and J by 1 base, 13 bases remained unmatched. Germline assignment: CDR1 SEHNR and CDR2 FQNEAQ (reference sequence). The CDR3 is made up of 20 amino acids. The DNA of the CDR3 is TGTGCCAGCAGCTTAGTCGGTCTAGCGGGAGGAAGGGAGGGCACAGATACGCAGTATTTT. This gives the protein CASSLVGLAGGREGTDTQYF.

In this sample, this clonotype turned up a few times. V gene TRBV7-8 combines with J gene TRBJ1-3; D remains ambiguous. Trimming stripped 1 base from V and 0 bases from J, with 13 bases between. The CDR3 has 17 amino acids. Germline CDR1 SGHVS, CDR2 FQNEAQ. CDR3 sequence (DNA): TGTGCCAGCAGCTTAGAGCCCACAGTCACCTCTGGAAACACCATATATTTT. Its protein product is CASSLEPTVTSGNTIYF.

The CDR3 bases are TGTGCCAGCAGCGCGGAGGGGACTAGCGTAGGAAACATTCAGTACTTC. Protein product: CASSAEGTSVGNIQYF. V and J are TRBV9 and TRBJ2-4; the match to TRBD2 covers 10 bases. This CDR3 region has 16 residues. CDR1 is SGDLS and CDR2 is YYNGEE in the germline V gene. V gave up 3 bases and J gave up 6 bases; unmatched junction bases: 9.

The chain joins TRBV7-2 to TRBJ1-2; D uncertain. CDR1 is SGHTA and CDR2 is FQGNSA in the germline V gene. This CDR3 has 12 amino acids. V gave up 1 base and J gave up 9 bases, with 9 bases separating them. The CDR3 reads CASSLDVGSYTF. The CDR3 nucleotides are TGTGCCAGCAGCTTAGATGTGGGGAGCTACACCTTC. Looking up the rest from reference TRBV7-2 and TRBJ1-2 gives the full variable domain: GAGVSQSPSNKVTEKGKDVELRCDPISGHTALYWYRQSLGQGLEFLIYFQGNSAPDKSGLPSDRFSAERTGGSVSTLTIQRTQQEDSAVYLCASSLDVGSYTFGSGTRLTVV.

The chain has TRBV24-1 and TRBJ2-1; tentatively, D is TRBD1 (6 bases). Deletions cut 2 bases from V and 7 bases from J, with 17 bases between. This CDR3 has 16 amino acids. In germline, CDR1 is KGHDR, CDR2 SFDVKD. CDR3 nucleotide sequence: TGTGCCACCAGTGATTACAGGGCTACAAGAGGGAATGAGCAGTTCTTC. This codes for CATSDYRATRGNEQFF.

As to this clonotype: Its ends do not fully match the called genes, so a read error is possible. The rearrangement uses TRBV15 and TRBJ1-2; perhaps TRBD1 as D (6 bases). CDR3 length: 13 residues. Germline CDR1 LNHNV, CDR2 YYDKDF (reference sequence). The CDR3 reads CATSGDRHYGYTF. In DNA, the CDR3 is TGTGCCACCAGCGGAGACAGGCACTATGGCTACACCTTC.

Only a few counts were recorded for this clonotype. The V call is TRBV21-1, the J call TRBJ2-7; the table names TRBD2, a call not compared with the DNA. TRBV21-1 is described as a pseudogene. CDR3 size: 16 residues. CDR3 residues: CASSDRVAGRSYEQYF. In DNA, the CDR3 is TGTGCCAGCAGCGACCGAGTAGCGGGACGATCCTACGAGCAGTACTTC.